This T cell receptor (beta chain) was sequenced in a study of blood T cell repertoires in COVID-19. Study details: From the United States, Italy and Spain came samples of acute and convalescent COVID-19. PBMCs, B-cell-depleted T cells, or T cells were the source of the cDNA or gDNA that made up the material.

Per germline, CDR1 SQVTM and CDR2 ANQGSEA. Trimming removed 4 bases from V and 1 base from J, with 7 bases in between. The CDR3 is 12 amino acids. The assay was immunoSEQ multiplex PCR, and TCRdb's table has in-frame clones only and misses some. The table shows 270,000 or so clones, with 82% occurring only once. The source is a woman between 18 and 30 years old with acute or convalescent COVID-19. Sequences were obtained from peripheral blood. V is TRBV29-1 and J is TRBJ1-1; D unresolved. CDR3 protein: CSVANGNTEAFF. CDR3 sequence (DNA): TGCAGCGTTGCCAACGGGAACACTGAAGCTTTCTTT.